What follows are 16 T cell receptor beta chains derived from one specimen sequenced in a study of brain T cells in children with intractable seizures. The assay was immunoSEQ multiplex PCR, and TCRdb's table has in-frame clones only and misses some. The sample contains 300,000 to 400,000 clones, over 90% of which appear only once. The time point here: blood from clinic visit 5 months post-surgery; TSC patient then seizure free. The starting material was peripheral blood, obtained approximately 5 months after surgery. Source of these receptors: a boy less than two years old with tuberous sclerosis and intractable seizures.

This clone was detected once. V usage is TRBV7-8 and J usage is TRBJ2-1, with unresolved D. Germline values: CDR1 SGHVS, CDR2 FQNEAQ. This CDR3 comprises 14 residues. V shed 2 bases and J shed 5 bases, with 10 bases lying between them. The CDR3 here is CASSLRLLNNEQFF. The CDR3 bases are TGTGCCAGCAGCTTACGACTTCTAAACAATGAGCAGTTCTTC.

This sequence joins TRBV18 and TRBJ1-1; the D gene is possibly TRBD1 (5 bases). Looked up from germline, CDR1 is KGHSH and CDR2 is LQKENI. The V end lost 4 bases, the J end lost 2 bases, and 23 bases lay between the germline ends. CDR3 length: 18 amino acids. This chain's CDR3 is CASSQALPSTAVNTEAFF. The CDR3 nucleotides are TGTGCCAGCTCACAGGCCCTACCTTCGACAGCCGTTAACACTGAAGCTTTCTTT.

Here the CDR3 DNA reads TGTGCCAGTAGTACCCCCACCGGGACGGACTTCTATGGCTACACCTTC. Encoded protein: CASSTPTGTDFYGYTF. The J gene is TRBJ1-2, the V gene TRBV19; weak D call: TRBD1 (5 bases). In germline, CDR1 is LNHDA, CDR2 SQIVND (reference sequence). V shed 4 bases and J shed 4 bases, with 19 bases lying between them. This CDR3 has 16 residues. Drawing the rest from reference TRBV19 and TRBJ1-2, the complete variable domain is DGGITQSPKYLFRKEGQNVTLSCEQNLNHDAMYWYRQDPGQGLRLIYYSQIVNDFQKGDIAEGYSVSREKKESFPLTVTSAQKNPTAFYLCASSTPTGTDFYGYTFGSGTRLTVV.

The chain is built from TRBV21-1 and TRBJ1-1; the table assigns TRBD1, which was not confirmed against the DNA. TRBV21-1 has pseudogene status. The CDR3 is made up of 13 amino acids. The CDR3 nucleotides are TGTGCCAGCAGCTTGACAGGGAACACTGAAGCTTTCTTT. Translation gives CASSLTGNTEAFF.

This clone appeared once. V is TRBV4-2 and J is TRBJ2-2, with 9 nucleotides matching TRBD2. The junction had 7 bases not matched to a gene; V was cut back by 1 base and J by 4 bases. CDR3 length: 17 amino acids. Germline-derived CDR1 and CDR2 are LGHNA and YNFKEQ. CDR3 amino acids: CASSQAAGGLPTGELFF. The CDR3 nucleotides are TGTGCCAGCAGCCAAGCCGCGGGGGGGCTGCCCACCGGGGAGCTGTTTTTT.

In this sample, this clone turned up once. The chain has TRBV19 and TRBJ1-3; D uncertain. Looked up from germline, CDR1 is LNHDA and CDR2 is SQIVND (reference sequence). Trimming cost V 5 bases and J 0 bases, with 14 bases left between them. CDR3 size: 16 residues. The CDR3 bases are TGTGCCAGTAGTGCTTTACCGGGCAACTCTGGAAACACCATATATTTT. Translation gives CASSALPGNSGNTIYF. Supplemented by reference TRBV19 and TRBJ1-3, the full variable domain reads DGGITQSPKYLFRKEGQNVTLSCEQNLNHDAMYWYRQDPGQGLRLIYYSQIVNDFQKGDIAEGYSVSREKKESFPLTVTSAQKNPTAFYLCASSALPGNSGNTIYFGEGSWLTVV.

This sequence joins TRBV5-1 and TRBJ2-3; D gene ambiguous. V lost 4 bases to trimming and J lost 4 bases, with 13 bases between them. The CDR3 totals 14 residues. CDR1 and CDR2 (germline): SGHRS, YFSETQ. The CDR3: CASSQDPGADTQYF. For the CDR3, the DNA is TGCGCCAGCAGCCAAGACCCTGGGGCAGATACGCAGTATTTT.

The chain combines TRBV18 with TRBJ2-2; D not resolved. V was shortened by 1 base and J by 1 base, with 7 bases between the two germline ends. Germline V CDR1 and CDR2: KGHSH, LQKENI. This CDR3 comprises 15 residues. The CDR3 here is CASSPRSRNTGELFF. The CDR3 DNA reads as TGTGCCAGCTCACCACGGTCTCGGAACACCGGGGAGCTGTTTTTT.

The chain joins TRBV6-5 to TRBJ2-5; D call uncertain. Germline CDR1 reads MNHEY; CDR2 reads SVGAGI. Trimming left V 9 bases short and J 3 bases short, with 17 bases between. The CDR3 consists of 14 residues. CDR3: CARPRLKAEETQYF. The CDR3 DNA reads TGTGCCAGGCCCAGATTGAAGGCGGAAGAGACCCAGTACTTC.

Details on this clone: Its ends do not fully match the called genes, so a read error is possible. The chain employs TRBV3-1 (or the pseudogene TRBV3-2) and TRBJ2-7, with D uncertain. The CDR3 is 13 amino acids. Germline values: CDR1 LGHDT, CDR2 YNNKEL (reference sequence). The CDR3 sequence is CASSKELGYEQYF. DNA for the CDR3: TGTGCCAGCAGCAAAGAGCTAGGGTACGAGCAGTACTTC.

CDR3 coding DNA: TGTGCCAGCAGTCGGGACAGGGAGCAGTATTTT. It codes for CASSRDREQYF. The chain is built from TRBV6-5 and TRBJ2-3; 9 bases line up with TRBD1. Losses at the gene ends were 5 bases for V and 11 bases for J; bases not matched to a gene: 2. The CDR3 has 11 amino acids. CDR1 is MNHEY and CDR2 is SVGAGI in the germline V gene.

This chain's CDR3 is CASSEALRAGYTF. Written as DNA, the CDR3 is TGTGCCAGCAGTGAAGCGCTTCGGGCGGGGTACACCTTC. The genes are TRBV6-1 and TRBJ1-2; D remains ambiguous. Germline V lookup: CDR1 MNHNS, CDR2 SASEGT. This CDR3 has 13 amino acids. V was shortened by 0 bases and J by 11 bases, with 13 bases between the two germline ends.

This clone came up a few times. The chain employs TRBV5-4 and TRBJ2-1; a weak D match, TRBD2 (6 bases). With 2 bases removed from V and 10 bases from J, the gap between germline ends came to 19 bases. This CDR3 is built from 15 residues. Germline CDR1 and CDR2: SGHNT and YYREEE (reference sequence). CDR3 DNA sequence: TGTGCCAGCAGCTTTGGTCTAGCGATCGATACGGAGCAGTTCTTC. Translation gives CASSFGLAIDTEQFF.

As regards this clone: The identical CDR3 is also encoded by other nucleotide sequences in the sample. V gene TRBV5-1 combines with J gene TRBJ1-6, with 8 bases identical to TRBD1. Germline V gene lookup returns CDR1 SGHRS and CDR2 YFSETQ. This CDR3 has 15 amino acids. Germline trimming cut 4 bases from V and 4 bases from J; bases unmatched to any gene: 4. CDR3 sequence: CASSLDRGYNSPLHF. The CDR3 DNA is TGCGCCAGCAGCCTTGACAGGGGTTATAATTCACCCCTCCACTTT.

CDR3 nucleotides: TGCGCCAGCAGCTTGGCCCAAGGGGAGCTTGAAGCTTTCTTT. Residues: CASSLAQGELEAFF. The chain combines TRBV5-1 with TRBJ1-1, with a tentative D call TRBD1 (5 bases). Germline V gene data show CDR1 as SGHRS and CDR2 as YFSETQ. The length of the CDR3 is 14 residues. V was clipped by 0 bases and J by 7 bases, with 13 bases between them.

The rearrangement joins TRBV27 to TRBJ1-3; D is unresolved. The V end was cut by 0 bases, the J end by 3 bases, with 6 bases between. Germline values: CDR1 MNHEY, CDR2 SMNVEV (reference sequence). CDR3 length equals 14 residues. CDR3 sequence (DNA): TGTGCCAGCAGTTTATCTGGGGTTGGAAACACCATATATTTT. This translates into CASSLSGVGNTIYF.